One and the same sample provided the 27 T cell receptor beta chains below, sequenced in a study of cytomegalovirus exposure and HLA in healthy donors. A multiplex PCR was run with 60 Vbeta primers and 13 Jbeta primers. Profiled with immunoSEQ multiplex PCR; TCRdb holds only in-frame clones, not every one. The table has 130,000 to 150,000 clones, around 86% seen once. Material: PBMCs. The receptors derive from a woman aged 30 to 39 in good health and CMV-seronegative.

This chain joins TRBV6-1 and TRBJ2-7; 7 nucleotides line up with TRBD2. This CDR3 has 14 amino acids. Germline V gene lookup returns CDR1 MNHNS and CDR2 SASEGT. J gave up 2 bases and V 6 bases, and 7 bases lay outside the gene matches. Written as DNA, the CDR3 is TGTGCCAGCAGCAAACGCGGGAGAGCCTACGAGCAGTACTTC. This translates into CASSKRGRAYEQYF.

V and J are TRBV7-9 and TRBJ2-7; D remains unclear. Germline CDR1 is SEHNR and CDR2 is FQNEAQ (reference sequence). The CDR3 runs 15 residues. Trimming cost V 4 bases and J 4 bases, with 17 bases left between them. The CDR3: CASSSSVMSQYEQYF. The DNA for the CDR3 is TGTGCCAGCAGCTCCTCAGTAATGTCCCAGTACGAGCAGTACTTC.

The chain recombines TRBV28 with TRBJ1-5, with a weak D call TRBD1 (5 bases). The germline V gene encodes CDR1 MDHEN and CDR2 SYDVKM. This CDR3 is built from 16 residues. V was clipped by 3 bases and J by 2 bases, with 14 bases between them. CDR3 sequence reads: CASSFRPPGGNQPQHF. The CDR3 bases are TGTGCCAGCAGTTTTCGTCCCCCGGGGGGCAATCAGCCCCAGCATTTT. The whole variable domain, remainder taken from reference TRBV28 and TRBJ1-5, is DVKVTQSSRYLVKRTGEKVFLECVQDMDHENMFWYRQDPGLGLRLIYFSYDVKMKEKGDIPEGYSVSREKKERFSLILESASTNQTSMYLCASSFRPPGGNQPQHFGDGTRLSIL.

On this clone: Other DNA sequences within the sample encode an identical CDR3. This chain uses TRBV6-4 with TRBJ2-1, with D possibly being TRBD2 (6 bases). The germline V gene has CDR1 MRHNA and CDR2 SNTAGT. The CDR3 runs to 15 residues. V lost 0 bases and J lost 0, with 6 bases in between. CDR3 sequence reads: CASSDSSGSYNEQFF. CDR3 coding DNA: TGTGCCAGCAGTGACTCTAGCGGCTCCTACAATGAGCAGTTCTTC.

The gene calls are TRBV5-8 and TRBJ1-5, with D perhaps TRBD1 (5 bases). Germline CDR1 reads SGHTS; CDR2 reads YDEGEE. V lost 4 bases and J 5 bases, leaving 7 bases between the germline ends. The CDR3 spans 12 residues. As DNA, the CDR3 is TGTGCCAGCAGCCCACAGGATCAGCCCCAGCATTTT. It is translated as CASSPQDQPQHF.

The chain employs TRBV11-2 and TRBJ2-3; no definite D call. Germline V gives CDR1 SGHAT, CDR2 FQNNGV. Trimming removed 0 bases at V and 4 bases at J, with 11 bases between. The CDR3 contains 15 residues. The CDR3 DNA is TGTGCCAGCAGCTTAGAAGCTAGGTATGCAGATACGCAGTATTTT. This encodes CASSLEARYADTQYF.

This clone was recorded at least ten times. V usage is TRBV6-5 and J usage is TRBJ1-1; D may be TRBD1 (5 bases). The CDR3 loop spans 12 amino acids. Germline CDR1 reads MNHEY; CDR2 reads SVGAGI. V was clipped by 5 bases and J by 4 bases, with 8 bases between them. In DNA form, the CDR3 reads TGTGCCAGCAGTCAGGGTCGCACTGAAGCTTTCTTT. Its translation is CASSQGRTEAFF.

The rearrangement links TRBV7-9 to TRBJ1-2; D possibly corresponds to TRBD1 (5 bases). The CDR3 covers 12 residues. V lost 5 bases, J lost 7 bases, and 11 bases lay in between. Germline lookup yields CDR1 SEHNR and CDR2 FQNEAQ (reference sequence). The CDR3 region is CASSPRGSGYTF. The CDR3 DNA reads as TGTGCCAGCAGCCCCCGGGGGAGTGGCTACACCTTC. The entire variable domain, with the rest obtained from reference TRBV7-9 and TRBJ1-2, is as follows: DTGVSQNPRHKITKRGQNVTFRCDPISEHNRLYWYRQTLGQGPEFLTYFQNEAQLEKSRLLSDRFSAERPKGSFSTLEIQRTEQGDSAMYLCASSPRGSGYTFGSGTRLTVV.

J is TRBJ1-5 and V is TRBV19, with 7 bases lining up with TRBD1. Trimming took 9 bases from V and 7 from J; bases not matched to a gene: 12. Per germline, CDR1 LNHDA and CDR2 SQIVND (reference sequence). The CDR3 has 14 amino acids. In nucleotides, the CDR3 is TGTGCCAGGGACCCACCAGGGGGTAGGCAGCCCCAGCATTTT. Its protein is CARDPPGGRQPQHF.

The chain links TRBV27 to TRBJ2-3; perhaps TRBD1 as D (5 bases). V gave up 3 bases and J gave up 0 bases, with 10 bases separating them. The CDR3 covers 15 residues. Germline assignment: CDR1 MNHEY and CDR2 SMNVEV (reference sequence). CDR3 nucleotide sequence: TGTGCCAGCAGTTTTACAGGTCCTAGCACAGATACGCAGTATTTT. Amino acids: CASSFTGPSTDTQYF.

V gene TRBV11-2 combines with J gene TRBJ2-3; D is perhaps TRBD1 (6 bases). CDR3 length: 14 residues. Germline CDR1 is SGHAT and CDR2 is FQNNGV. V was cut by 6 bases and J by 2 bases, with 12 bases left in between. The CDR3 DNA reads as TGTGCCAGCAGATTCACAGGGAACACAGATACGCAGTATTTT. Translated: CASRFTGNTDTQYF. The variable domain in full, completed from reference TRBV11-2 and TRBJ2-3, reads EAGVAQSPRYKIIEKRQSVAFWCNPISGHATLYWYQQILGQGPKLLIQFQNNGVVDDSQLPKDRFSAERLKGVDSTLKIQPAKLEDSAVYLCASRFTGNTDTQYFGPGTRLTVL.

The chain combines TRBV27 with TRBJ2-5; D call uncertain. The DNA end lines up better with TRBJ2-7; the J call may be wrong. The CDR3 length is 13 residues. Germline V gives CDR1 MNHEY, CDR2 SMNVEV (reference sequence). The CDR3 nucleotides are TGTGCCAGCAGGCCCGCGGAAAGGTACGAGCAGTACTTC. Its protein is CASRPAERYEQYF.

The J gene is TRBJ2-7, the V gene TRBV6-1, with TRBD1 identical over 11 bases. Germline values: CDR1 MNHNS, CDR2 SASEGT. V shed 0 bases, J shed 3 bases, and the junction held 4 bases outside the gene matches. The CDR3 is 16 amino acids. The CDR3 coding sequence is TGTGCCAGCAGTGAAGCTGGGACAGGGGGTTTCTACGAGCAGTACTTC. Its protein product is CASSEAGTGGFYEQYF.

The chain recombines TRBV30 with TRBJ1-1; 7 positions agree with TRBD1. Germline V gene sequence: CDR1 GTSNPN, CDR2 SVGIG (reference sequence). The CDR3 totals 18 residues. Trimming took 1 base from V and 1 from J; bases not matched to a gene: 15. CDR3: CAWSALRLTGTANTEAFF. CDR3 bases: TGTGCCTGGAGTGCCCTTCGGCTAACCGGGACAGCGAACACTGAAGCTTTCTTT.

This chain joins TRBV7-9 and TRBJ2-2, with TRBD1 identical over 7 bases. The V segment lost 7 bases and the J segment 0 bases; nucleotides outside the gene matches: 5. Germline lookup yields CDR1 SEHNR and CDR2 FQNEAQ (reference sequence). This CDR3 is 15 amino acids long. The CDR3 DNA follows: TGTGCCAGCAACCGGGGACAGCCGAACACCGGGGAGCTGTTTTTT. Translation gives CASNRGQPNTGELFF.

This chain joins TRBV25-1 and TRBJ1-2; TRBD1 matches 7 bases. After removal of 6 bases from V and 5 bases from J, the junction contained 6 bases not matched to a gene. Germline loops: CDR1 MGHDK, CDR2 SYGVNS. The CDR3 extends over 13 amino acids. The DNA of the CDR3 is TGTGCCAGCAGACAGGGGAATTTATATGGCTACACCTTC. The encoded protein is CASRQGNLYGYTF.

This chain connects TRBV7-2 to TRBJ2-7, with 7 bases matching TRBD1. V lost 3 bases to trimming and J lost 1 base; unmatched junction nucleotides: 3. In germline, CDR1 is SGHTA, CDR2 FQGNSA. The length of the CDR3 is 14 residues. CDR3 amino acids: CASSFVGQSYEQYF. The DNA of the CDR3 is TGTGCCAGCAGCTTTGTGGGACAGTCCTACGAGCAGTACTTC.

The J gene is TRBJ2-7, the V gene TRBV4-1, with TRBD2 matching over 7 bases. Germline V gives CDR1 MGHRA, CDR2 YSYEKL. CDR3 length: 14 amino acids. Trimming cost V 1 base and J 3 bases; bases outside gene matches: 3. DNA of the CDR3: TGCGCCAGCAGCCAAGTTGGGGGGGACTACGAGCAGTACTTC. It codes for CASSQVGGDYEQYF.

The chain recombines TRBV6-5 with TRBJ2-6; D uncertain. The CDR3 contains 15 residues. Trimming cost V 1 base and J 0 bases, with 4 bases left between them. Germline CDR1 MNHEY, CDR2 SVGAGI. The CDR3 bases are TGTGCCAGCAGTTACTTAATCTCTGGGGCCAACGTCCTGACTTTC. Translating it yields CASSYLISGANVLTF.

The chain combines TRBV6-1 with TRBJ1-4; D is ambiguous. Germline CDR1 is MNHNS and CDR2 is SASEGT. The V end lost 5 bases, the J end lost 8 bases, and 9 bases lay between the germline ends. The CDR3 length is 12 residues. The CDR3 DNA is TGTGCCAGCAGTTCAAACTTAGAAAAACTGTTTTTT. It is translated as CASSSNLEKLFF.

Turning to this clone: Other DNA sequences in the same sample also yield this CDR3. This chain links TRBV30 with TRBJ1-1; D may be TRBD1 (6 bases). The ends were cut back, 0 bases at V and 5 bases at J, with 10 bases in the middle. Looked up from germline, CDR1 is GTSNPN and CDR2 is SVGIG (reference sequence). The CDR3 runs to 13 residues. The CDR3 nucleotides read TGTGCCTGGAGTGTGGGCAGGGGAACTGAAGCTTTCTTT. Translation: CAWSVGRGTEAFF. Variable domain in full (rest from reference TRBV30 and TRBJ1-1): SQTIHQWPATLVQPVGSPLSLECTVEGTSNPNLYWYRQAAGRGLQLLFYSVGIGQISSEVPQNLSASRPQDRQFILSSKKLLLSDSGFYLCAWSVGRGTEAFFGQGTRLTVV.

The CDR3 DNA follows: TGTGCCAGCAGAGGGGATGGGGGGGCCTACAATGAGCAGTTCTTC. Translation gives CASRGDGGAYNEQFF. The rearrangement uses TRBV2 and TRBJ2-1; 7 bases are shared with TRBD2. Germline lookup yields CDR1 SNHLY and CDR2 FYNNEI. V was pared by 6 bases and J by 2 bases, with 7 bases of the junction left unmatched. This CDR3 is 15 amino acids long. Full variable domain (rest looked up from reference TRBV2 and TRBJ2-1): EPEVTQTPSHQVTQMGQEVILRCVPISNHLYFYWYRQILGQKVEFLVSFYNNEISEKSEIFDDQFSVERPDGSNFTLKIRSTKLEDSAMYFCASRGDGGAYNEQFFGPGTRLTVL.

The V and J genes are TRBV10-1 and TRBJ1-1, with 7 bases fitting TRBD1. The CDR3 runs to 15 residues. The V gene's germline CDR1 is WNHNN and CDR2 SYGVQD (reference sequence). Trimming cost V 3 bases and J 3 bases; bases outside gene matches: 7. CDR3 residues: CASSDHRGLDTEAFF. CDR3 coding DNA: TGCGCCAGCAGTGACCACAGGGGATTGGACACTGAAGCTTTCTTT.

The chain recombines TRBV7-9 with TRBJ1-1; 8 positions match TRBD1. The junction had 7 bases not matched to a gene; V was cut back by 0 bases and J by 1 base. Germline V gene lookup returns CDR1 SEHNR and CDR2 FQNEAQ (reference sequence). The length of the CDR3 is 17 residues. The CDR3 loop reads CASSLALLGQGNTEAFF. In DNA, the CDR3 is TGTGCCAGCAGCTTAGCGCTCTTAGGACAGGGGAACACTGAAGCTTTCTTT.

This chain connects TRBV4-3 to TRBJ2-7, with a possible D match to TRBD2 (5 bases). The CDR3 runs to 14 residues. Germline lookup yields CDR1 LGHNA and CDR2 YSLEER. V was pared by 3 bases and J by 5 bases, with 14 bases between. The CDR3 here is CASSQQADFHEQYF. CDR3 DNA: TGCGCCAGCAGCCAGCAGGCGGACTTTCACGAGCAGTACTTC.

The chain links TRBV28 to TRBJ2-7; TRBD2 might be the D (6 bases). V dropped 5 bases and J dropped 12 bases, with 26 bases sitting between them. Germline lookup yields CDR1 MDHEN and CDR2 SYDVKM. The CDR3 consists of 15 residues. The CDR3 protein is CASSEETAGSFRRYF. CDR3 DNA: TGTGCCAGCAGTGAAGAAACGGCCGGGAGCTTTCGGCGGTACTTC.

The chain joins TRBV29-1 to TRBJ2-7; TRBD2 is a possible D gene (5 bases). The length of the CDR3 is 13 residues. CDR1 SQVTM and CDR2 ANQGSEA come from the germline V gene. V lost 4 bases to trimming and J lost 8 bases, with 18 bases between them. The CDR3 loop is CSVARADSGKQYF. The CDR3 nucleotides read TGCAGCGTTGCTCGGGCGGACTCGGGAAAGCAGTACTTC.